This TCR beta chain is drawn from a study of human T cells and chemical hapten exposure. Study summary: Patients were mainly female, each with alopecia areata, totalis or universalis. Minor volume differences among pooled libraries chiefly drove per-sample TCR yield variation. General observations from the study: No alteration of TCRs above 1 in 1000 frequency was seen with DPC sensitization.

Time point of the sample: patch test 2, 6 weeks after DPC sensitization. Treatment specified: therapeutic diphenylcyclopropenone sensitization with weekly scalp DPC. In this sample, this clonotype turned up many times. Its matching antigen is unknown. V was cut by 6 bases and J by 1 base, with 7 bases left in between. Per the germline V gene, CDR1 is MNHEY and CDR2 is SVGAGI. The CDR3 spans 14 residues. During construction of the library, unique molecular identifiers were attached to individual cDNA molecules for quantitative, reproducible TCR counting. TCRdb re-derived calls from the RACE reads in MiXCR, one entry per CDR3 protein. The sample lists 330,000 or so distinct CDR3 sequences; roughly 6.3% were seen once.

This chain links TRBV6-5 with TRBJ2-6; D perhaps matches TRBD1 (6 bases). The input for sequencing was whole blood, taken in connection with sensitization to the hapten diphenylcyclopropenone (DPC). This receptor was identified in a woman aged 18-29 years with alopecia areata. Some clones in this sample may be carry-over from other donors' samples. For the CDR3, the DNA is TGTGCCAGCAGGGGACATTCTGGGGCCAACGTCCTGACTTTC. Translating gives CASRGHSGANVLTF.